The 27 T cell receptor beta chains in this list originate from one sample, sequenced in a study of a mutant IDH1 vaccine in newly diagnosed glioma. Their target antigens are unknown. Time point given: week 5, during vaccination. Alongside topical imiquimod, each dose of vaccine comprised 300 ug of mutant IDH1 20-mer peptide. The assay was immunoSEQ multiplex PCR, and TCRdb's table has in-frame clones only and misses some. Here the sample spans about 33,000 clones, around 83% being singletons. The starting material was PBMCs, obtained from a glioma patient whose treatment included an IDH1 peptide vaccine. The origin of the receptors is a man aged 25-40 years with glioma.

CDR3 region: CASSLATENYGYTF. DNA of the CDR3: TGTGCCAGCAGCTTAGCTACAGAAAACTATGGCTACACCTTC. V and J are TRBV13 and TRBJ1-2; no clear D gene. This CDR3 contains 14 residues. V lost 1 base to trimming and J lost 2 bases, with 8 bases between them. Looked up from germline, CDR1 is PRHDT and CDR2 is FYEKMQ (reference sequence).

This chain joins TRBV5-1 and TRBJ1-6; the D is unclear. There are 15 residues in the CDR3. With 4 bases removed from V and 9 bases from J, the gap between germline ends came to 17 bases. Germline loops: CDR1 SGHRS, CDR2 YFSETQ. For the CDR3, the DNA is TGCGCCAGCAGCCTAGGGCTGGGTGAGGGTTCACCCCTCCACTTT. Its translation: CASSLGLGEGSPLHF.

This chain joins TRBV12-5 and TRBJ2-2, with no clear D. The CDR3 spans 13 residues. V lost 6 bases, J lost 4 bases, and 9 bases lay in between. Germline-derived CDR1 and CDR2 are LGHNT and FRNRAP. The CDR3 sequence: CASGRFTTGELFF. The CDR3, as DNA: TGTGCTAGTGGCCGGTTCACCACCGGGGAGCTGTTTTTT.

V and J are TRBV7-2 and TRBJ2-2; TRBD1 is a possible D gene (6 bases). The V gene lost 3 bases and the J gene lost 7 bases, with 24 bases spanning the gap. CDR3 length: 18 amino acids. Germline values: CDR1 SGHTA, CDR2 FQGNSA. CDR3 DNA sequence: TGTGCCAGCAGCTTTAGCTCGATACAGGGAAAGGAGAACGGGGAGCTGTTTTTT. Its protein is CASSFSSIQGKENGELFF. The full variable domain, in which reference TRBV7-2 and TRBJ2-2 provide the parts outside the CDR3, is GAGVSQSPSNKVTEKGKDVELRCDPISGHTALYWYRQSLGQGLEFLIYFQGNSAPDKSGLPSDRFSAERTGGSVSTLTIQRTQQEDSAVYLCASSFSSIQGKENGELFFGEGSRLTVL.

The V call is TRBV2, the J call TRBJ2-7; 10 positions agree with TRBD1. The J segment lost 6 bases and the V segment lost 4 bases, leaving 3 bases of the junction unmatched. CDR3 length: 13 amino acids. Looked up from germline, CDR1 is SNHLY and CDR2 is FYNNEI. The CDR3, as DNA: TGTGCCAGCAGTGCGGGACAGGGGTCCGAGCAGTACTTC. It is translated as CASSAGQGSEQYF.

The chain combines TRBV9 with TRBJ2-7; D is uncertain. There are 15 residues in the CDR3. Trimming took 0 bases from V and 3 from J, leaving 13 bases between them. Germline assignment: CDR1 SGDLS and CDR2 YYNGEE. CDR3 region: CASSVDEQPNYEQYF. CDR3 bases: TGTGCCAGCAGCGTAGATGAACAGCCTAACTACGAGCAGTACTTC. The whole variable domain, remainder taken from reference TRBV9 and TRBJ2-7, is DSGVTQTPKHLITATGQRVTLRCSPRSGDLSVYWYQQSLDQGLQFLIQYYNGEERAKGNILERFSAQQFPDLHSELNLSSLELGDSALYFCASSVDEQPNYEQYFGPGTRLTVT.

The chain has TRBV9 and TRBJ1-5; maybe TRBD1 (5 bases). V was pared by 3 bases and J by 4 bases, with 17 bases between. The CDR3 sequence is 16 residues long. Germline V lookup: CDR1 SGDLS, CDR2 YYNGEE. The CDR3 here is CASSADTSGMNQPQHF. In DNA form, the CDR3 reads TGTGCCAGCAGCGCGGACACATCCGGAATGAATCAGCCCCAGCATTTT.

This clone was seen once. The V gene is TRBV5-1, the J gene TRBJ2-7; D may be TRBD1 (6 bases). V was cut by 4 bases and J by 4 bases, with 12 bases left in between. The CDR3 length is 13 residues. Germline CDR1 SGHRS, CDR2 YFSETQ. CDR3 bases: TGCGCCAGCAGCGAGGGGACACATTACGAGCAGTACTTC. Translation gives CASSEGTHYEQYF. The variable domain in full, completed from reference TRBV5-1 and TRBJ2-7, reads KAGVTQTPRYLIKTRGQQVTLSCSPISGHRSVSWYQQTPGQGLQFLFEYFSETQRNKGNFPGRFSGRQFSNSRSEMNVSTLELGDSALYLCASSEGTHYEQYFGPGTRLTVT.

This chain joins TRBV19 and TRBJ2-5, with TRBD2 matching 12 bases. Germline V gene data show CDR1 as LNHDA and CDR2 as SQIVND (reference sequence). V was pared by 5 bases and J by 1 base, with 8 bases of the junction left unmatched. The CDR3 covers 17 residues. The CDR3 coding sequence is TGTGCCAGTAGTCCTGGGACTAGCGGGCAGTTCCAAGAGACCCAGTACTTC. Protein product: CASSPGTSGQFQETQYF.

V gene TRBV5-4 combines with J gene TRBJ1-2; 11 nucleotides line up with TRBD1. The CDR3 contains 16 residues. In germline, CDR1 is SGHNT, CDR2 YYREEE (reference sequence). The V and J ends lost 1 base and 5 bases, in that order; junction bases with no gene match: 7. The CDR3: CASSLIGQGARYGYTF. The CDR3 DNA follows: TGTGCCAGCAGCTTGATCGGACAGGGGGCGCGTTATGGCTACACCTTC.

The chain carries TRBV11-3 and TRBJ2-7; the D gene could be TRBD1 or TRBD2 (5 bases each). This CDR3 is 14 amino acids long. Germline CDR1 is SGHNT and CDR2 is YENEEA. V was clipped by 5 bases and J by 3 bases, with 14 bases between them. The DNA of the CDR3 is TGTGCCAGCAGCCTCCGAGAGAGGGGCTACGAGCAGTACTTC. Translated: CASSLRERGYEQYF.

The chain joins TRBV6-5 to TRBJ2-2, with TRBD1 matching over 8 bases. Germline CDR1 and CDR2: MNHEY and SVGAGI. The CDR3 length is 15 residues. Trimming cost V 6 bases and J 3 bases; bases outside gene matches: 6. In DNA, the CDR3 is TGTGCCAGCAGGCGCCGACAGGGGTACACCGGGGAGCTGTTTTTT. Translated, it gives CASRRRQGYTGELFF.

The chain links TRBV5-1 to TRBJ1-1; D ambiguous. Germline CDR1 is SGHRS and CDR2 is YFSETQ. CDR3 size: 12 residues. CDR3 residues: CEWGQWNTEAFF. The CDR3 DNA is TGCGAATGGGGTCAATGGAACACTGAAGCTTTCTTT.

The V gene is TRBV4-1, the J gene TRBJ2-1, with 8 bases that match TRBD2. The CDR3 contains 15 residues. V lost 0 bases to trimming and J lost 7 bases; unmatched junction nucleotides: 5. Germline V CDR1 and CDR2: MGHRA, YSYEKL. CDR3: CASSQDGAGDNEQFF. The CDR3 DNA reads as TGCGCCAGCAGCCAAGACGGAGCGGGAGATAATGAGCAGTTCTTC.

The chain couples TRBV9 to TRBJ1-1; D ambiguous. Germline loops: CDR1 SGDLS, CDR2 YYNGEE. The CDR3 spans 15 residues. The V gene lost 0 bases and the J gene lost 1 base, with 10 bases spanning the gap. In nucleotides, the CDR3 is TGTGCCAGCAGCGTAGAATCAGACCCGAACACTGAAGCTTTCTTT. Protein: CASSVESDPNTEAFF.

CDR3 nucleotides: TGTGCCAGCAGCTTGTTGGGACTCTCGAACACCGGGGAGCTGTTTTTT. It codes for CASSLLGLSNTGELFF. The chain is built from TRBV5-6 and TRBJ2-2; TRBD2 is a possible D gene (6 bases). The V end was cut by 1 base, the J end by 0 bases, with 10 bases between. The CDR3 sequence is 16 residues long. Germline CDR1 is SGHDT and CDR2 is YYEEEE. Supplemented by reference TRBV5-6 and TRBJ2-2, the full variable domain reads DAGVTQSPTHLIKTRGQQVTLRCSPKSGHDTVSWYQQALGQGPQFIFQYYEEEERQRGNFPDRFSGHQFPNYSSELNVNALLLGDSALYLCASSLLGLSNTGELFFGEGSRLTVL.

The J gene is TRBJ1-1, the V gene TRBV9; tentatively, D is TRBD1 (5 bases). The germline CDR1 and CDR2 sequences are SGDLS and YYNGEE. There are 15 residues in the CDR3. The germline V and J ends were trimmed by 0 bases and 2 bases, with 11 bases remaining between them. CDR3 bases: TGTGCCAGCAGCGTAGAGGTGGGGCTTAACACTGAAGCTTTCTTT. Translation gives CASSVEVGLNTEAFF.

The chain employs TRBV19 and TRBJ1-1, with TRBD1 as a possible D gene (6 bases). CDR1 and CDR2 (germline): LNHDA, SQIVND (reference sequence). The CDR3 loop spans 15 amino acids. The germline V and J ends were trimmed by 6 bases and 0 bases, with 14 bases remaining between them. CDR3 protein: CASRPDSAMNTEAFF. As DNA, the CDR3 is TGTGCCAGTAGGCCGGACAGCGCCATGAACACTGAAGCTTTCTTT.

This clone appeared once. The chain's CDR3 is CASSSGAFQETQYF. CDR3 coding DNA: TGCGCCAGCAGTTCTGGGGCCTTCCAAGAGACCCAGTACTTC. The V gene is TRBV10-1, the J gene TRBJ2-5, with TRBD1 as a possible D gene (5 bases). Per the germline V gene, CDR1 is WNHNN and CDR2 is SYGVQD (reference sequence). This CDR3 comprises 14 residues. V lost 5 bases to trimming and J lost 1 base, with 11 bases between them.

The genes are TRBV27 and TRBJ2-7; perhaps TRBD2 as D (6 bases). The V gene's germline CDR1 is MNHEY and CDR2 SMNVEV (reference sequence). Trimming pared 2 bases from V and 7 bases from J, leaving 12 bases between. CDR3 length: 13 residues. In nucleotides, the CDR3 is TGTGCCAGCAGTTTAGGGGCGGGGAGGGAGCAGTACTTC. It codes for CASSLGAGREQYF.

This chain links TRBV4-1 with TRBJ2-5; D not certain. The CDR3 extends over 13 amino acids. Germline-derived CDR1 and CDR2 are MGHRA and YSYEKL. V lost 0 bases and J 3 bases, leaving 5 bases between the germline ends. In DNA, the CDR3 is TGCGCCAGCAGCCAAGACAGCGAAGAGACCCAGTACTTC. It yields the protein CASSQDSEETQYF.

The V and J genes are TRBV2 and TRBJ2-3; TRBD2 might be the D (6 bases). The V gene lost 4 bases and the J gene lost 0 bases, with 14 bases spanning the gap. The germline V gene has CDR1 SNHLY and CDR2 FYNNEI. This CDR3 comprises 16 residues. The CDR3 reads CASSGGLKVSTDTQYF. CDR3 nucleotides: TGTGCCAGCAGTGGAGGACTAAAAGTTAGCACAGATACGCAGTATTTT.

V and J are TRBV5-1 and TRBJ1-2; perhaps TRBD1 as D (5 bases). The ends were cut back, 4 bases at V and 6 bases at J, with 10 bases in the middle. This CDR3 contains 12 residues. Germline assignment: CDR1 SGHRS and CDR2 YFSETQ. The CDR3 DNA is TGCGCCAGCAGCCCCCAGGGAGATGGCTACACCTTC. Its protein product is CASSPQGDGYTF.

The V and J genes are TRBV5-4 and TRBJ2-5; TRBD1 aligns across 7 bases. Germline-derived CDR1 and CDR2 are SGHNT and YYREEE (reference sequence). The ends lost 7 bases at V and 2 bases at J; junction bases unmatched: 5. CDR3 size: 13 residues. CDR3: CASRQGQQETQYF. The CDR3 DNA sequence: TGTGCCAGCCGACAGGGACAACAAGAGACCCAGTACTTC.

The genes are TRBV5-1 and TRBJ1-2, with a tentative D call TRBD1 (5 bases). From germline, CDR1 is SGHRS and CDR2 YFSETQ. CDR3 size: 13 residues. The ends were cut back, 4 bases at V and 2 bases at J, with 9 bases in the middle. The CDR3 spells CASSTDSNYGYTF. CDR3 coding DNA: TGCGCCAGCAGCACCGACAGCAACTATGGCTACACCTTC.

As DNA, the CDR3 is TGTGCCTGGAGTGTACCGTCCCGCAGGGCGAGGGTGAAAGCTTTCTTT. Translating gives CAWSVPSRRARVKAFF. The chain joins TRBV30 to TRBJ1-1; weak D call: TRBD1 (5 bases). V lost 0 bases to trimming and J lost 9 bases, with 23 bases between them. The V gene's germline CDR1 is GTSNPN and CDR2 SVGIG (reference sequence). The CDR3 loop spans 16 amino acids.

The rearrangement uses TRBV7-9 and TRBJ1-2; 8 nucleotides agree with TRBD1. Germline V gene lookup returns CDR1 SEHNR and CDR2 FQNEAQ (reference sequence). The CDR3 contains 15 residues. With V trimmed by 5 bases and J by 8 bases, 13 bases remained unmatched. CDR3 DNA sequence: TGTGCCAGCAGCGCGATTGACAGGGGATCGGAAGGCTACACCTTC. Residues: CASSAIDRGSEGYTF.